This T cell receptor (beta chain) was retrieved from a study of Graves' ophthalmopathy and Graves' hyperthyroidism. Study outcomes and limitations: Ophthalmopathy cases were distinguished from stable hyperthyroidism by a 13-signature model, reaching 85% to 90% sensitivity and around 83% specificity.

If patients had other autoimmune diseases, uncontrolled infections, pregnancy or lactation, they were excluded. Amplified material comprised TCR beta CDR3 regions derived from RNA transcripts. After a first-round RT-PCR with HTBI primers, a second-round multiplex PCR was run. MiXCR, run by TCRdb on the multiplex PCR reads, gives a single entry per CDR3 protein. The sample shows 900,000 to 1,200,000 distinct CDR3 sequences, about two fifths of them seen only once. The CDR3 runs 16 residues. Trimming shortened V by 6 bases and J by 3 bases, and 21 bases separated the two germline ends. The V gene's germline CDR1 is MGHDK and CDR2 SYGVNS. Details on this clonotype: Its antigen is not identified.

This chain joins TRBV25-1 and TRBJ2-7; either TRBD1 or TRBD2 may fit D (6 bases each). This TCR was recovered from an adult man with Graves' hyperthyroidism. Specimen: peripheral blood or thyroid tissue (not recorded which). CDR3 residues: CASSVEGVAGSYEQYF. CDR3 sequence (DNA): TGTGCCAGCAGCGTTGAGGGGGTTGCGGGGAGCTACGAGCAGTACTTC.